This T cell receptor (beta chain) emerged from a study of cytomegalovirus exposure and HLA in healthy donors. A multiplex PCR was run with 60 Vbeta primers and 13 Jbeta primers. Assay used: immunoSEQ multiplex PCR; TCRdb lists only in-frame clones, some missing. Among roughly 150,000 clones listed, roughly 77% were seen once. Trimming took off 2 bases at V and 2 bases at J, with 8 bases between the two ends. The CDR3 extends over 14 amino acids. Germline CDR1 is LNHDA and CDR2 is SQIVND (reference sequence). The V gene is TRBV19, the J gene TRBJ2-3; D might be TRBD2 (5 bases). Sequencing input: PBMCs. This sequence was found in a man aged 25 to 40 in good health. For the CDR3, the DNA is TGTGCCAGTAGTATAATCGGGAACACAGATACGCAGTATTTT. This translates into CASSIIGNTDTQYF.